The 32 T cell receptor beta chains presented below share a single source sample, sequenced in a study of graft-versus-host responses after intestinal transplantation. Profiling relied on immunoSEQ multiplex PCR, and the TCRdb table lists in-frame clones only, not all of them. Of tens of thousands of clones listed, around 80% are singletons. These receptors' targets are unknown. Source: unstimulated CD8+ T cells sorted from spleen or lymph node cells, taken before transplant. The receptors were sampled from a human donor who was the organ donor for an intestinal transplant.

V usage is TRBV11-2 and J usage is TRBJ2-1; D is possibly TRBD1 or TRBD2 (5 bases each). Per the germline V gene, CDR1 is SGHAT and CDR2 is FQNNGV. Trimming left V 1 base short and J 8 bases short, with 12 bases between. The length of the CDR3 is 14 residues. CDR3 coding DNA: TGTGCCAGCAGCTTAGCTGGGGGTAGGCATGAGCAGTTCTTC. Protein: CASSLAGGRHEQFF.

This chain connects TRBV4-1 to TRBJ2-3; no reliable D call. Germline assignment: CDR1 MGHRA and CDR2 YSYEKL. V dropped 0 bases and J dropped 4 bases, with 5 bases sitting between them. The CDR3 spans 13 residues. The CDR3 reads CASSQEGPDTQYF. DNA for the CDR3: TGCGCCAGCAGCCAAGAGGGCCCAGATACGCAGTATTTT.

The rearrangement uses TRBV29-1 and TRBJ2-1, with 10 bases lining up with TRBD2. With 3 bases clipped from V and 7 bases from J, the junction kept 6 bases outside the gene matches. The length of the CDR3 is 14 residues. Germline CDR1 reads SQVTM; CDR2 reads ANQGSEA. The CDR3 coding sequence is TGCAGCGTTGAGATAGCGGGAGGCGGGAATGAGCAGTTCTTC. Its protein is CSVEIAGGGNEQFF.

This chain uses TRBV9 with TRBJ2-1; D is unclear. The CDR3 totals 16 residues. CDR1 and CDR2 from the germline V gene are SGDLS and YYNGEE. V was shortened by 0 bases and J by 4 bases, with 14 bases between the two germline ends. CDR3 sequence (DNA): TGTGCCAGCAGCGTAGATAGCCTTCCGCTGTACAATGAGCAGTTCTTC. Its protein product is CASSVDSLPLYNEQFF.

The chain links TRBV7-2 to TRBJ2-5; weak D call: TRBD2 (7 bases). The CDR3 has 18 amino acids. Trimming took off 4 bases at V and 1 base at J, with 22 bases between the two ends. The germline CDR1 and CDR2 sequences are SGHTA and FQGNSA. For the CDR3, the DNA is TGTGCCAGCAGCTCCTTGGGGGCAGGGAGGGCTAGCCAAGAGACCCAGTACTTC. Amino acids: CASSSLGAGRASQETQYF.

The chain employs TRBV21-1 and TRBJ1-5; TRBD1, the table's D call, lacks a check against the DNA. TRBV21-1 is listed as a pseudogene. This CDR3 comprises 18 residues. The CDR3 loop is CASSNPRIRAMSNQPQHF. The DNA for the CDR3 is TGTGCCAGCAGCAACCCCAGGATCAGGGCTATGAGCAATCAGCCCCAGCATTTT.

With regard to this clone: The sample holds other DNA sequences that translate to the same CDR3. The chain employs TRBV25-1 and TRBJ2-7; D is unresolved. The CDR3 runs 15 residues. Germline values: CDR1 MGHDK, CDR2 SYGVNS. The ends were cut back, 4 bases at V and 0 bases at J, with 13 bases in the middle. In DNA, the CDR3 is TGTGCCAGCAGTGGACCGGTGGCCGGCTCCTACGAGCAGTACTTC. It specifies CASSGPVAGSYEQYF.

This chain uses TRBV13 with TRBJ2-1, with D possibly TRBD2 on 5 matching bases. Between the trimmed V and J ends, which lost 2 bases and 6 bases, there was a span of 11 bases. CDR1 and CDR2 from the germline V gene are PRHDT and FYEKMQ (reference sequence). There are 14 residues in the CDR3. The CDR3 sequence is CASSLTSGSNEQFF. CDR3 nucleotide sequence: TGTGCCAGCAGCTTAACCTCGGGGTCCAATGAGCAGTTCTTC.

The CDR3 protein is CASSQDGIRAGDTEAFF. The CDR3 DNA reads TGCGCCAGCAGCCAAGACGGAATCAGGGCAGGAGACACTGAAGCTTTCTTT. V gene TRBV4-3 combines with J gene TRBJ1-1, with D possibly TRBD1 on 5 matching bases. The CDR3 is 17 residues long. The V and J ends lost 0 bases and 3 bases respectively, with 17 bases between them. The germline V gene has CDR1 LGHNA and CDR2 YSLEER.

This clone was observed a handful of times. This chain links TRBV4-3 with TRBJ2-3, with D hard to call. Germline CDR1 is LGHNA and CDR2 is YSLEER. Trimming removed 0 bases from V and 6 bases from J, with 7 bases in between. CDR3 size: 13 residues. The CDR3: CASSQETPDTQYF. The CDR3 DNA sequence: TGCGCCAGCAGCCAAGAGACCCCGGATACGCAGTATTTT.

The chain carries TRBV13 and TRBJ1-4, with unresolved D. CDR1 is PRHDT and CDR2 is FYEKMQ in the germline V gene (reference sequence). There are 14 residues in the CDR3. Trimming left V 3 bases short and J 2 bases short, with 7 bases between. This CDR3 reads CASSLGRTNEKLFF. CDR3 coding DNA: TGTGCCAGCAGCTTGGGCAGGACTAATGAAAAACTGTTTTTT. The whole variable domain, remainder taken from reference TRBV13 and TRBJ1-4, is AAGVIQSPRHLIKEKRETATLKCYPIPRHDTVYWYQQGPGQDPQFLISFYEKMQSDKGSIPDRFSAQQFSDYHSELNMSSLELGDSALYFCASSLGRTNEKLFFGSGTQLSVL.

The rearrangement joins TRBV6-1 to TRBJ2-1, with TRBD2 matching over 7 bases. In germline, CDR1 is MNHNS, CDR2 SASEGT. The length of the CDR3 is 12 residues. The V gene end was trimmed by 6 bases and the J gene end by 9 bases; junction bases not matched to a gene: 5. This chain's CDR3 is CASRGLSGEQFF. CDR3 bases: TGTGCCAGCAGGGGACTATCCGGTGAGCAGTTCTTC.

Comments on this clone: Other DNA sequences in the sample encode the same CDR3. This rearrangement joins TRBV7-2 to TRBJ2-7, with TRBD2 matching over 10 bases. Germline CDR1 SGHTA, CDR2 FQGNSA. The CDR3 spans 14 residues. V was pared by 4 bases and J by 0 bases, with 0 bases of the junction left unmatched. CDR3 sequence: CASSWTSGSYEQYF. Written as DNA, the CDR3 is TGTGCCAGCAGCTGGACTAGCGGCTCCTACGAGCAGTACTTC. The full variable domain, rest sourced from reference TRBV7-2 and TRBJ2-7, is GAGVSQSPSNKVTEKGKDVELRCDPISGHTALYWYRQSLGQGLEFLIYFQGNSAPDKSGLPSDRFSAERTGGSVSTLTIQRTQQEDSAVYLCASSWTSGSYEQYFGPGTRLTVT.

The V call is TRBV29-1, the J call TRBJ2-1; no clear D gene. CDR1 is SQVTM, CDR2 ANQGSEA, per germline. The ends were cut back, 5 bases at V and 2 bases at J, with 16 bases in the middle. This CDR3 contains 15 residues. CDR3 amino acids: CSVNISPSPYNEQFF. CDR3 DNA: TGCAGCGTTAATATCAGTCCCTCCCCCTACAATGAGCAGTTCTTC.

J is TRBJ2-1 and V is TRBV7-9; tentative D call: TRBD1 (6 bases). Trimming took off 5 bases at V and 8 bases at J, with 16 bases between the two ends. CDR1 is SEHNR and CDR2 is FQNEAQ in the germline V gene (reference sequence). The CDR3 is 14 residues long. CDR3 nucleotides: TGTGCCAGCAGCCTCCTTAAGGGGGTGGATGAGCAGTTCTTC. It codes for CASSLLKGVDEQFF.

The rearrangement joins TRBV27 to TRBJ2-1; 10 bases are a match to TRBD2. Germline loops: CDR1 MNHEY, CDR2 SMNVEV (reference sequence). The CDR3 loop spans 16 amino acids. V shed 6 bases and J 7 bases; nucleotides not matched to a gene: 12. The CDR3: CASSRSGGAGGNEQFF. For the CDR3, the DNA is TGTGCCAGCAGCAGGAGCGGGGGGGCAGGTGGGAATGAGCAGTTCTTC.

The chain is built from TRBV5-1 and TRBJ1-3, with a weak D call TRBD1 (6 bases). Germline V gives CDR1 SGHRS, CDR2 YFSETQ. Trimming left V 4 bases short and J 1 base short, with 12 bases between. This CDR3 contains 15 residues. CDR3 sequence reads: CASSDIDRSGNTIYF. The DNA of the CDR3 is TGCGCCAGCAGCGATATAGACAGGTCTGGAAACACCATATATTTT.

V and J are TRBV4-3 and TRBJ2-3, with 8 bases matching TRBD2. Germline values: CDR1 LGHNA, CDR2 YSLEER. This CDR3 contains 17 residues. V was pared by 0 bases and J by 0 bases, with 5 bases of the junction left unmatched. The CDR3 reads CASSQEWAGGSTDTQYF. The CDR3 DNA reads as TGCGCCAGCAGCCAAGAGTGGGCGGGGGGCAGCACAGATACGCAGTATTTT.

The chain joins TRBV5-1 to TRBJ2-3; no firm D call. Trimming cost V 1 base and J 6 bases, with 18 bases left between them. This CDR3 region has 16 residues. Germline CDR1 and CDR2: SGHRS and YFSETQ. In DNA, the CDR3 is TGCGCCAGCAGCTTGCCTATTCGGCTGGCACCGGATACGCAGTATTTT. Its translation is CASSLPIRLAPDTQYF.

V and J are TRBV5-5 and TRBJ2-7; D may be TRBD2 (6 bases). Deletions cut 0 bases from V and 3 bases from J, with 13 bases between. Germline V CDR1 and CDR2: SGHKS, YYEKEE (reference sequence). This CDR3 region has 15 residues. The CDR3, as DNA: TGTGCCAGCAGCTTGGCCAGCGGGTCTGGCTACGAGCAGTACTTC. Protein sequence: CASSLASGSGYEQYF.

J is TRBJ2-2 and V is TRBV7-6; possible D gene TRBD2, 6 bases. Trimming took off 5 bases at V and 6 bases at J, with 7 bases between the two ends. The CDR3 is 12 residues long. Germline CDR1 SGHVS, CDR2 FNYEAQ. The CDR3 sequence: CASSPSAGELFF. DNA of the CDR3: TGTGCCAGCAGCCCTAGCGCCGGGGAGCTGTTTTTT.

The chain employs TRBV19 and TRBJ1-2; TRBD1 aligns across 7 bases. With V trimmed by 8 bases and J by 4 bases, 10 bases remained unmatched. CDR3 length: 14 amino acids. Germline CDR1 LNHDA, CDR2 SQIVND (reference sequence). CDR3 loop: CASFSDRAFYGYTF. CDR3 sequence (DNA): TGTGCCAGTTTTAGCGACAGGGCCTTCTATGGCTACACCTTC.

The CDR3 DNA reads TGTGCCAGCAGTCTCCCCGACAGCTACGAGCAGTACTTC. Encoded protein: CASSLPDSYEQYF. The chain combines TRBV27 with TRBJ2-5, with D perhaps matching TRBD1 (5 bases). The J call could be wrong; TRBJ2-7 is a better fit for the DNA end. The germline CDR1 and CDR2 sequences are MNHEY and SMNVEV (reference sequence). The CDR3 is 13 residues long.

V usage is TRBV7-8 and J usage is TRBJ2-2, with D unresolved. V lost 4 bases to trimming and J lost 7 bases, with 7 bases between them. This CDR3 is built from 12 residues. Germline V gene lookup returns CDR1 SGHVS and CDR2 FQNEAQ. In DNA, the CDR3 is TGTGCCAGCAGCTCCGCGCGCGGGGAGCTGTTTTTT. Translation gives CASSSARGELFF.

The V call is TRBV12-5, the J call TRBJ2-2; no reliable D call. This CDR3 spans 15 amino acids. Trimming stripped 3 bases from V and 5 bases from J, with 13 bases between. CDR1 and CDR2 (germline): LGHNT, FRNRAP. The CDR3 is CASGFRRRITGELFF. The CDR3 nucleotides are TGTGCTAGTGGTTTCCGTCGGAGAATTACCGGGGAGCTGTTTTTT.

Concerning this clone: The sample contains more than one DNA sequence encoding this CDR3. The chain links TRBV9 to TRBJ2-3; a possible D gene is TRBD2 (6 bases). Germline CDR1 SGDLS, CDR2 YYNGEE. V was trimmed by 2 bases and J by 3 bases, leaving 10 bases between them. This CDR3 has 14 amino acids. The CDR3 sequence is CASSVVGGTDTQYF. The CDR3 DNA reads TGTGCCAGCAGCGTGGTGGGGGGTACAGATACGCAGTATTTT.

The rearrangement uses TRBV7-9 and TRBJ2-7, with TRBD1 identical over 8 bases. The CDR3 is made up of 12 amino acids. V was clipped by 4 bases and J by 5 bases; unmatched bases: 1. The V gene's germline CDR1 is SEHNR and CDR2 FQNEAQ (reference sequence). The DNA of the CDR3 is TGTGCCAGCAGCTCCAGGGGGCACGAGCAGTACTTC. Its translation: CASSSRGHEQYF.

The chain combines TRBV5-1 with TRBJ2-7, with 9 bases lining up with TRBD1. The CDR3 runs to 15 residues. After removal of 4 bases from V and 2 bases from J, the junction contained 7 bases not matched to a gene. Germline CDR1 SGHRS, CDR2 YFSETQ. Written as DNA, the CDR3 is TGCGCCAGCAGCCCAACCGGGACAGGGCCCTACGAGCAGTACTTC. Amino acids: CASSPTGTGPYEQYF.

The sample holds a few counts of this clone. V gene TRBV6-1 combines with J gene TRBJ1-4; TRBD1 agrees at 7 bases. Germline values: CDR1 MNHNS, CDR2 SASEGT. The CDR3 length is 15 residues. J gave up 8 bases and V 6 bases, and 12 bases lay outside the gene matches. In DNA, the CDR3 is TGTGCCAGCAGGCAACCCAGACAGGGAGGCGAAAAACTGTTTTTT. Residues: CASRQPRQGGEKLFF.

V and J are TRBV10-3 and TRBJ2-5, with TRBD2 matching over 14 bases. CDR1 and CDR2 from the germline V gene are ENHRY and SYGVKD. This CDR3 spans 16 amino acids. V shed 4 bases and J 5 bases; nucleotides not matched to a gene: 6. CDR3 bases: TGTGCCATCAGTGGAGGACTAGCGGGGGGTGAGGAGACCCAGTACTTC. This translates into CAISGGLAGGEETQYF.

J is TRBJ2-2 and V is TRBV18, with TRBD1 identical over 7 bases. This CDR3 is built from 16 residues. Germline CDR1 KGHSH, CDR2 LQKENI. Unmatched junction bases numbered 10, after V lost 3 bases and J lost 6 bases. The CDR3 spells CASSPRQGEYSGELFF. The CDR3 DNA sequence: TGTGCCAGCTCACCCCGGCAGGGGGAGTATTCCGGGGAGCTGTTTTTT.

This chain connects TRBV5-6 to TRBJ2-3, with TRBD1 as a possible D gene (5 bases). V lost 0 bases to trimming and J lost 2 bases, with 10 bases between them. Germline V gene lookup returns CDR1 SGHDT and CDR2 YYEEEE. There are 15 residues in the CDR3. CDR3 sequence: CASSLGQDNTDTQYF. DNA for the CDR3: TGTGCCAGCAGCTTGGGGCAGGACAACACAGATACGCAGTATTTT.